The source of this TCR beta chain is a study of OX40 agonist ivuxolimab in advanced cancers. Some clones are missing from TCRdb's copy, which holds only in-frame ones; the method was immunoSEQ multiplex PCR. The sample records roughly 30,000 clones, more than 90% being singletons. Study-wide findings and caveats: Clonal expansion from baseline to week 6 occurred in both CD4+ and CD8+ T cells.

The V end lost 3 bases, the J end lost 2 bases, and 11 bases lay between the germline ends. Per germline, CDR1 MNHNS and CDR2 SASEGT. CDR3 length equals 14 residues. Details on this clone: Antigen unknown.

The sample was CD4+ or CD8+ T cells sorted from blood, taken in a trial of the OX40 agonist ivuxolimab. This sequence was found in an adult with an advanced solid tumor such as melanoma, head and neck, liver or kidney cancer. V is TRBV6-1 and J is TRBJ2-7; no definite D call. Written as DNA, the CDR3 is TGTGCCAGCAGTGATTTAGACCGTCCCTACGAGCAGTACTTC. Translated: CASSDLDRPYEQYF.